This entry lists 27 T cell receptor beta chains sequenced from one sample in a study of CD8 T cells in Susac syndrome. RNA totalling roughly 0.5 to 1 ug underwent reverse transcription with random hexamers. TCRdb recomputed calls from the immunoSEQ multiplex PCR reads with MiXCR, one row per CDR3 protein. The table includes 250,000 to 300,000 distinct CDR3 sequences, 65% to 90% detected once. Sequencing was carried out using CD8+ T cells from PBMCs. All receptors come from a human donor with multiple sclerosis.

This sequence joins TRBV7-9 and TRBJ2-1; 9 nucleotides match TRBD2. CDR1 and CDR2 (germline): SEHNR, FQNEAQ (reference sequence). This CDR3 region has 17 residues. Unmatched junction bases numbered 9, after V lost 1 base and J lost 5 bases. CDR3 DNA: TGTGCCAGCAGCTTAGGACTCGCGGGAGGGCCGAACAATGAGCAGTTCTTC. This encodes CASSLGLAGGPNNEQFF.

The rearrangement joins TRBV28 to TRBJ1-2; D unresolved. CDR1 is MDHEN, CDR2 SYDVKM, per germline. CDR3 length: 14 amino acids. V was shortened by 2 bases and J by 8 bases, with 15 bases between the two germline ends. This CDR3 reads CASSLKGGPRGYTF. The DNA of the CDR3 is TGTGCCAGCAGTTTAAAGGGTGGGCCCAGAGGCTACACCTTC.

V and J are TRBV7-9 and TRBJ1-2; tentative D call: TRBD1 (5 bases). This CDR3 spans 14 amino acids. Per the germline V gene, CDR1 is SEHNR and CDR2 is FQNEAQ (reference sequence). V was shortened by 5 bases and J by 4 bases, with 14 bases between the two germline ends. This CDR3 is CASSPGWDPYGYTF. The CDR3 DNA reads TGTGCCAGCAGCCCCGGGTGGGACCCCTATGGCTACACCTTC.

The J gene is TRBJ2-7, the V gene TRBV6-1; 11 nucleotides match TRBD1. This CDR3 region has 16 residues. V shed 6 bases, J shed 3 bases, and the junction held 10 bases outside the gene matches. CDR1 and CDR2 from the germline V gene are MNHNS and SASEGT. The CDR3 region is CASSVRTGGTHYEQYF. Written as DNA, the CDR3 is TGTGCCAGCAGCGTTCGGACAGGGGGCACCCACTACGAGCAGTACTTC.

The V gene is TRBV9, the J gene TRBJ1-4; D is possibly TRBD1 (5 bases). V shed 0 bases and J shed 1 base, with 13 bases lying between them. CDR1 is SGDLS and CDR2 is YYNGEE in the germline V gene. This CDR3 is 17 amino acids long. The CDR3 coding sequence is TGTGCCAGCAGCGTAGACCGGGACCGAGTAACTAATGAAAAACTGTTTTTT. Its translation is CASSVDRDRVTNEKLFF.

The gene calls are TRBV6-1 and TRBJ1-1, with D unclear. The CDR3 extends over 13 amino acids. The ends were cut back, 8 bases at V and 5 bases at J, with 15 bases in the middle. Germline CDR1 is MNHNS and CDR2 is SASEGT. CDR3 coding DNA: TGTGCCAGCCGATACACGGGAGCTACTGAAGCTTTCTTT. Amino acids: CASRYTGATEAFF.

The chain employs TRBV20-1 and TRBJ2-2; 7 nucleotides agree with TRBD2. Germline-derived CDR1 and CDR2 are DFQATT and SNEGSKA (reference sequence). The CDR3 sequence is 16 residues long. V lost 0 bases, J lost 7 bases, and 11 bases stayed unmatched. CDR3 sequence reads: CSARDLRGRGGGELFF. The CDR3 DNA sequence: TGCAGTGCTAGAGATCTGCGCGGGAGAGGTGGCGGGGAGCTGTTTTTT.

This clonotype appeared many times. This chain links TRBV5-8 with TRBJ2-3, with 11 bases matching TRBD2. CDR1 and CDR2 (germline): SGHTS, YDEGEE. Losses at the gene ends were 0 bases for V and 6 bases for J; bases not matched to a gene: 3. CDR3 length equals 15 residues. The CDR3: CASSLAVAGGDTQYF. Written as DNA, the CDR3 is TGTGCCAGCAGCTTGGCCGTAGCGGGAGGGGATACGCAGTATTTT.

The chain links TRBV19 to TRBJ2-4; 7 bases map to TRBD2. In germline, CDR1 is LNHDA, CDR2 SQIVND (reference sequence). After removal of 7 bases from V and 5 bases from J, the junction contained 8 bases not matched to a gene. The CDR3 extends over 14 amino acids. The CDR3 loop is CASNGEGGQNIQYF. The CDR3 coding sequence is TGTGCCAGTAATGGGGAGGGCGGACAAAACATTCAGTACTTC.

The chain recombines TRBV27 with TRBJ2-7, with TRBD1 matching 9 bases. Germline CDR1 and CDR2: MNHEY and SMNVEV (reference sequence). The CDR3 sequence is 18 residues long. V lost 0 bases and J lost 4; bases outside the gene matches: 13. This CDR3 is CASSLSWAKTGGVYEQYF. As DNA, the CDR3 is TGTGCCAGCAGTTTATCCTGGGCGAAAACAGGGGGCGTATACGAGCAGTACTTC.

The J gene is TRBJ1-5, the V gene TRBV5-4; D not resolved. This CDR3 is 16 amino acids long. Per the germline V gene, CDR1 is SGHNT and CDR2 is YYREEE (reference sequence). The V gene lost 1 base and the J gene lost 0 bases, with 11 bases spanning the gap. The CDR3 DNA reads TGTGCCAGCAGCTTGTATGACGCTGATAGCAATCAGCCCCAGCATTTT. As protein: CASSLYDADSNQPQHF.

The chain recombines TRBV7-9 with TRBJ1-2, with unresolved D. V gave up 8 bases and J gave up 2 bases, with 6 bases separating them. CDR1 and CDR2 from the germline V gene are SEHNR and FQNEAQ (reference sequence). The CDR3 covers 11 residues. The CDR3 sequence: CASVENYGYTF. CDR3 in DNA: TGTGCCAGCGTAGAGAACTATGGCTACACCTTC. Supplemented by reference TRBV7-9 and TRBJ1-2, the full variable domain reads DTGVSQNPRHKITKRGQNVTFRCDPISEHNRLYWYRQTLGQGPEFLTYFQNEAQLEKSRLLSDRFSAERPKGSFSTLEIQRTEQGDSAMYLCASVENYGYTFGSGTRLTVV.

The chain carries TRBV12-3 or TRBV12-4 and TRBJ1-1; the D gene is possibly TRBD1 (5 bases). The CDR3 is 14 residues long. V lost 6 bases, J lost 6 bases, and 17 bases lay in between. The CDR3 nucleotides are TGTGCCAGCAGGCCGGGACCTTTAAGTTCTGAAGCTTTCTTT. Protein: CASRPGPLSSEAFF.

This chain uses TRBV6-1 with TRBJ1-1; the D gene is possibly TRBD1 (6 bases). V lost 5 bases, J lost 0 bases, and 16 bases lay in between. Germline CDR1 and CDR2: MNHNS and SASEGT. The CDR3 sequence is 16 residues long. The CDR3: CASSTGLNPLNTEAFF. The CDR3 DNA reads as TGTGCCAGCAGTACAGGGCTAAACCCCCTGAACACTGAAGCTTTCTTT.

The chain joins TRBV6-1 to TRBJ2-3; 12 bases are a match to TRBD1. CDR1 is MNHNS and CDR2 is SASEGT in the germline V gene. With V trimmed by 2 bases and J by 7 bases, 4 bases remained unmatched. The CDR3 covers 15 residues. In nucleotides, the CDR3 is TGTGCCAGCAGTGAATGGGACAGGGGGCAAAATACGCAGTATTTT. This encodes CASSEWDRGQNTQYF.

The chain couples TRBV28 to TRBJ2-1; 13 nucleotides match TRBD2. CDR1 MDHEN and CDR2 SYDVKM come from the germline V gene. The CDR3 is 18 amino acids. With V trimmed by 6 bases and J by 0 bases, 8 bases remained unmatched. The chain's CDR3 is CASRFGLAGASSYNEQFF. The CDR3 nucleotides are TGTGCCAGCAGATTTGGACTAGCGGGAGCCAGCTCCTACAATGAGCAGTTCTTC. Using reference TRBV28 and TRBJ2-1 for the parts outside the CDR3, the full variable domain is DVKVTQSSRYLVKRTGEKVFLECVQDMDHENMFWYRQDPGLGLRLIYFSYDVKMKEKGDIPEGYSVSREKKERFSLILESASTNQTSMYLCASRFGLAGASSYNEQFFGPGTRLTVL.

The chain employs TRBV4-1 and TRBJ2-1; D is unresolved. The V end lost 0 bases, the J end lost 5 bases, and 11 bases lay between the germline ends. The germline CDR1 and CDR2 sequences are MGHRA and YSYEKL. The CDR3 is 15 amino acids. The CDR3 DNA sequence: TGCGCCAGCAGCCAAGATACCCGGATACACAATGAGCAGTTCTTC. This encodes CASSQDTRIHNEQFF.

The CDR3 protein is CASSFWVVAEQYF. CDR3 nucleotides: TGTGCCAGCAGCTTTTGGGTAGTCGCCGAGCAGTACTTC. The chain carries TRBV5-6 and TRBJ2-7; unclear D gene. This CDR3 is built from 13 residues. Per germline, CDR1 SGHDT and CDR2 YYEEEE. V shed 2 bases and J shed 6 bases, with 12 bases lying between them. Filled out from reference TRBV5-6 and TRBJ2-7, the complete variable domain reads DAGVTQSPTHLIKTRGQQVTLRCSPKSGHDTVSWYQQALGQGPQFIFQYYEEEERQRGNFPDRFSGHQFPNYSSELNVNALLLGDSALYLCASSFWVVAEQYFGPGTRLTVT.

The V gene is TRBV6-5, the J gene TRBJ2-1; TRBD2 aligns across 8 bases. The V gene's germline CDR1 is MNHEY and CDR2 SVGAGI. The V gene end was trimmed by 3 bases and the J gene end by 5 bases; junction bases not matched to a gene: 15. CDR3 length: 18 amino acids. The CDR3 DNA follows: TGTGCCAGCAGTTATGGGGATGGGGCGGGAGGTCCCGACAATGAGCAGTTCTTC. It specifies CASSYGDGAGGPDNEQFF.

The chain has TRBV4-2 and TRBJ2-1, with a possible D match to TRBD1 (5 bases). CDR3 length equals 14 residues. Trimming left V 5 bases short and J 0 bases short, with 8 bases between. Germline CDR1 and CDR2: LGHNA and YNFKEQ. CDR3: CASSAQGSYNEQFF. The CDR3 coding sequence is TGTGCCAGCAGCGCCCAGGGCTCCTACAATGAGCAGTTCTTC.

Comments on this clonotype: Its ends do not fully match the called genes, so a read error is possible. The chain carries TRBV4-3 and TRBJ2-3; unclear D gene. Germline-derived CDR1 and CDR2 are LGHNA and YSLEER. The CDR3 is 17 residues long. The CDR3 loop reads CASSEEPHIAFGDTQYF. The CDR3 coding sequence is TGCGCCAGCAGCGAAGAACCCCATATTGCTTTCGGAGATACGCAGTATTTT.

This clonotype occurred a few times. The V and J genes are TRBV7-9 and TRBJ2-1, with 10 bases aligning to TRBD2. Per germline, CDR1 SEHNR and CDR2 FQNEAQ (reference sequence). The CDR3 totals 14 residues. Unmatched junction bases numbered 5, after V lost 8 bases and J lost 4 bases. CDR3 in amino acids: CASLGLAEYNEQFF. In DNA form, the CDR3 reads TGTGCCAGCCTCGGACTAGCGGAATACAATGAGCAGTTCTTC.

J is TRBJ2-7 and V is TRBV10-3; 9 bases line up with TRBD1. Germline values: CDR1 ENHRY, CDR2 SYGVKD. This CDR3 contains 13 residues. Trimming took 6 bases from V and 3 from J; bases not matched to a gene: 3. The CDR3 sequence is CAIRQGAVYEQYF. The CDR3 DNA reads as TGTGCCATCAGACAGGGGGCTGTCTACGAGCAGTACTTC.

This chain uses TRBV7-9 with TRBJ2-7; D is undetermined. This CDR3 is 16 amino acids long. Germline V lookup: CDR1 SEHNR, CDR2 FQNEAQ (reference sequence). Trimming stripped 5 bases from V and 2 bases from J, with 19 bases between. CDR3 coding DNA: TGTGCCAGCAGCCCAATCATCGGCCGTAGCCCCTACGAGCAGTACTTC. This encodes CASSPIIGRSPYEQYF.

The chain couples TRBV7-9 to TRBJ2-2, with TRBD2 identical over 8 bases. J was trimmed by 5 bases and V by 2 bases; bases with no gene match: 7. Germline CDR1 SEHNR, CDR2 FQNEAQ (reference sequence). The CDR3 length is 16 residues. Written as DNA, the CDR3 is TGTGCCAGCAGCTTACTCGGCGGGGGGAGGACCGGGGAGCTGTTTTTT. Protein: CASSLLGGGRTGELFF.

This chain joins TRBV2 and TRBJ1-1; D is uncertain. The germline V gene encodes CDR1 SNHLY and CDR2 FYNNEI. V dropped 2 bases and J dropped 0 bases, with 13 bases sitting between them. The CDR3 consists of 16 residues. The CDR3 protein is CASSEPAERMNTEAFF. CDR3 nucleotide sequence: TGTGCCAGCAGTGAACCGGCCGAGAGAATGAACACTGAAGCTTTCTTT.

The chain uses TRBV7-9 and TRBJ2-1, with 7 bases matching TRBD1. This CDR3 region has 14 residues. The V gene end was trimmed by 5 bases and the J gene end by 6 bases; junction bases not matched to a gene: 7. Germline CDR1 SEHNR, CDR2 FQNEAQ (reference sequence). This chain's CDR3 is CASSARDRGNEQFF. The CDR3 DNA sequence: TGTGCCAGCAGCGCCCGGGACAGAGGCAATGAGCAGTTCTTC.